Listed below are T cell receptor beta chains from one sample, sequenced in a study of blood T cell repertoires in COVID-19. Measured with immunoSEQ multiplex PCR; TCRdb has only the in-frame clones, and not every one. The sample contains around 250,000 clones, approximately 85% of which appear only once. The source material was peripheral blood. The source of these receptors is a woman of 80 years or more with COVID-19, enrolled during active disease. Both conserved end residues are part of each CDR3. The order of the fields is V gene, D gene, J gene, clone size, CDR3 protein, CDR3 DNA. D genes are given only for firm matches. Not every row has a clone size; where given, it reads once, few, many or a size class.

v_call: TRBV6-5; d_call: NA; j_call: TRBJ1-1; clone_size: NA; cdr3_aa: CATFSPGLLNTEAFF; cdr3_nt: TGTGCCACATTCAGTCCAGGGTTATTAAACACTGAAGCTTTCTTT
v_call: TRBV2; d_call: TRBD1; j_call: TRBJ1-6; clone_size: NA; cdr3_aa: CASTGTGVSPLHF; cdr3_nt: TGTGCCAGCACGGGGACAGGGGTTTCACCCCTCCACTTT
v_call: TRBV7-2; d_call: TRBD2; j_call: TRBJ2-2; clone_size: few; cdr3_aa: CASSIGTSRTGELFF; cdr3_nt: TGTGCCAGCAGCATTGGGACTAGTCGCACCGGGGAGCTGTTTTTT
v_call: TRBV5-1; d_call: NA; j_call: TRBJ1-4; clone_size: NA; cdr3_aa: CASSMAGNEKLFF; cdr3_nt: TGCGCCAGCAGTATGGCGGGTAATGAAAAACTGTTTTTT
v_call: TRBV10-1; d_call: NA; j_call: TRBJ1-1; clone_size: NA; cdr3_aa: CASSQGGRTAFF; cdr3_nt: TGCGCCAGCAGCCAGGGAGGTCGCACAGCTTTCTTT
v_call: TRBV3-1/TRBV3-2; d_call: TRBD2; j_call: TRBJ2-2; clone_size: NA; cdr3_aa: CASSPLLRTSSTGELFF; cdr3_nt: TGTGCCAGCAGTCCGCTGTTACGGACTAGTAGCACCGGGGAGCTGTTTTTT
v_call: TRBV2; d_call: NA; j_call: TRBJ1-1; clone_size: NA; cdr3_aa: CASSVQGPDTEAFF; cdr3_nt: TGTGCCAGCAGTGTTCAGGGTCCCGACACTGAAGCTTTCTTT
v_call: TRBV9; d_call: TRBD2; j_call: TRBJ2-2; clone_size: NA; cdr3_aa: CASSPQLAGAGELFF; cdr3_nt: TGTGCCAGCAGCCCCCAACTAGCGGGGGCCGGGGAGCTGTTTTTT
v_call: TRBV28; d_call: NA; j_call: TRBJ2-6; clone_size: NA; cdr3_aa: CASSLFRGYGANVLTF; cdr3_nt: TGTGCCAGCAGTTTATTTCGGGGGTACGGGGCCAACGTCCTGACTTTC
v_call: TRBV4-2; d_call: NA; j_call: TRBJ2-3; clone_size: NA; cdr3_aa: CASSHRDTQYF; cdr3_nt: TGTGCCAGCAGCCACCGGGATACGCAGTATTTT
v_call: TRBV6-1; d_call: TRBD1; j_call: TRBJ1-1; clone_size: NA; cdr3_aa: CASSEKGQASTEAFF; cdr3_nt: TGTGCCAGCAGTGAAAAGGGACAGGCGAGCACTGAAGCTTTCTTT
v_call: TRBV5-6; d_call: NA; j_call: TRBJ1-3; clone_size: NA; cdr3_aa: CASSSTAGLFSGNTIYF; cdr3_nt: TGTGCCAGCAGCTCTACCGCGGGACTGTTCTCTGGAAACACCATATATTTT
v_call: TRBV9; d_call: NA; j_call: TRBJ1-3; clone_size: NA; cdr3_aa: CASSGGLISSGNTIYF; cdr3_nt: TGTGCCAGCAGCGGGGGCCTGATAAGCTCTGGAAACACCATATATTTT
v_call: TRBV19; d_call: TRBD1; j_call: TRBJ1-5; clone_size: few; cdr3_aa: CASAAGGMSNQPQHF; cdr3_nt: TGTGCCAGTGCCGCAGGGGGCATGAGCAATCAGCCCCAGCATTTT
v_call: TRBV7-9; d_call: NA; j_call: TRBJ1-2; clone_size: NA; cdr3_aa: CASSLDLSNYGYTF; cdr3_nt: TGTGCCAGCAGCTTAGATTTATCTAACTATGGCTACACCTTC
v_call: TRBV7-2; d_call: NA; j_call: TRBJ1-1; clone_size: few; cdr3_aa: CASSNRGSAFF; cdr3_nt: TGTGCCAGCAGCAATCGGGGGAGCGCTTTCTTT
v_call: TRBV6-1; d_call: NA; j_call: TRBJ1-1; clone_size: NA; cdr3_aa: CASSEARGFTEAFF; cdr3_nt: TGTGCCAGCAGTGAAGCGAGGGGGTTCACTGAAGCTTTCTTT
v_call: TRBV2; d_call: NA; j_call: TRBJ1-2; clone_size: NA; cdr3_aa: CASSEGGSYGYTF; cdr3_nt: TGTGCCAGCAGTGAAGGAGGTTCCTATGGCTACACCTTC
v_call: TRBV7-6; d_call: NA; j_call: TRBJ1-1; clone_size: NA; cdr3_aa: CASSLGGVRNTEAFF; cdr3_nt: TGTGCCAGCAGCTTAGGCGGGGTGCGGAACACTGAAGCTTTCTTT